These 21 T cell receptor beta chains were all obtained from the same sample, sequenced in a study of post-analysis software for immune sequencing data. Points from the study as a whole: TRBV5-6, TRBV5-1 and TRBV20-1 were among five TRBV segments more frequent in patients than controls.

Sequencing libraries made from TCR beta cDNA carried unique molecular identifiers. TCRdb re-derived calls from the PCR reads in MiXCR, one entry per CDR3 protein. The repertoire has hundreds of thousands of distinct CDR3 sequences, roughly 27% of them found once; the top ten carry approximately 0.6%. These receptors' antigens are unknown. The sample taken for sequencing was blood. Every receptor here comes from a girl aged 5 to 17 with multiple sclerosis.

This clonotype was picked up a small number of times. V gene TRBV7-9 combines with J gene TRBJ2-1, with TRBD1 matching 9 bases. With V trimmed by 2 bases and J by 6 bases, 11 bases remained unmatched. This CDR3 has 17 amino acids. Germline CDR1 is SEHNR and CDR2 is FQNEAQ (reference sequence). The CDR3 DNA follows: TGTGCCAGCAGCTTACCTGGGACAGGGTTAAGGGTCAATGAGCAGTTCTTC. It specifies CASSLPGTGLRVNEQFF.

This clonotype was counted at least ten times. The chain has TRBV7-6 and TRBJ2-3; 8 positions agree with TRBD2. V trimming: 5 bases; J trimming: 3 bases; junction bases outside the gene matches: 10. The CDR3 is made up of 16 amino acids. Germline V lookup: CDR1 SGHVS, CDR2 FNYEAQ. CDR3 bases: TGTGCCAGCAGCCTCGTAGCGGGGCTCTCAACAGATACGCAGTATTTT. This translates into CASSLVAGLSTDTQYF.

This clonotype was observed a few times. The gene calls are TRBV6-2 or TRBV6-3 and TRBJ2-7; 8 bases are shared with TRBD2. Germline trimming cut 6 bases from V and 2 bases from J; bases unmatched to any gene: 15. Looked up from germline, CDR1 is MNHEY and CDR2 is SVGEGT. CDR3 length: 17 amino acids. The CDR3 is CASRLDPLAGSTYEQYF. In DNA, the CDR3 is TGTGCCAGCAGGCTGGACCCTCTAGCGGGCTCCACCTACGAGCAGTACTTC.

This sequence joins TRBV12-3 or TRBV12-4 and TRBJ1-6; no definite D call. CDR3 size: 14 residues. V lost 9 bases to trimming and J lost 6 bases, with 15 bases between them. The CDR3 protein is CASSRAIGNSPLHF. CDR3 nucleotide sequence: TGTGCCAGTAGTCGGGCGATAGGTAATTCACCCCTCCACTTT.

The V call is TRBV4-1, the J call TRBJ2-3; D might be TRBD2 (6 bases). Trimming took off 0 bases at V and 4 bases at J, with 20 bases between the two ends. Looked up from germline, CDR1 is MGHRA and CDR2 is YSYEKL. The CDR3 consists of 18 residues. The CDR3 sequence: CASSQDDVWTGVADTQYF. As DNA, the CDR3 is TGCGCCAGCAGCCAAGATGACGTCTGGACGGGAGTTGCAGATACGCAGTATTTT.

Only one count was recorded for this clonotype. The V gene is TRBV7-8, the J gene TRBJ1-2, with D maybe TRBD1 (5 bases). CDR1 and CDR2 (germline): SGHVS, FQNEAQ. The V end was cut by 5 bases, the J end by 6 bases, with 19 bases between. The length of the CDR3 is 15 residues. The CDR3 protein is CASSARDRVRDGYTF. The CDR3 DNA reads as TGTGCCAGCAGCGCCCGGGACCGGGTAAGGGATGGCTACACCTTC.

V usage is TRBV29-1 and J usage is TRBJ2-5, with 11 bases identical to TRBD2. The V gene's germline CDR1 is SQVTM and CDR2 ANQGSEA. The length of the CDR3 is 13 residues. J lost 11 bases, V lost 7 bases, and 12 bases had no gene match. The CDR3 protein is CSAGLAAHNEQYF. The DNA for the CDR3 is TGCAGCGCGGGACTAGCGGCCCACAATGAGCAGTACTTC.

The chain has TRBV3-1 and TRBJ2-2; TRBD1 agrees at 8 bases. The CDR3 runs to 23 residues. The V and J ends lost 0 bases and 2 bases, in that order; junction bases with no gene match: 23. Germline CDR1 LGHDT, CDR2 YNNKEL (reference sequence). CDR3 residues: CASSQEPKDPNGQGRRNTGELFF. In DNA, the CDR3 is TGTGCCAGCAGCCAAGAACCCAAAGACCCTAACGGACAGGGCCGAAGAAACACCGGGGAGCTGTTTTTT.

This clonotype was seen once. CDR3 sequence: CASSFSPGASYNEQFF. In DNA form, the CDR3 reads TGTGCCAGCAGTTTCAGCCCAGGCGCTTCCTACAATGAGCAGTTCTTC. The genes are TRBV28 and TRBJ2-1, with unresolved D. The V end lost 3 bases, the J end lost 1 base, and 13 bases lay between the germline ends. In germline, CDR1 is MDHEN, CDR2 SYDVKM. The CDR3 is 16 residues long. Using reference TRBV28 and TRBJ2-1 for the parts outside the CDR3, the full variable domain is DVKVTQSSRYLVKRTGEKVFLECVQDMDHENMFWYRQDPGLGLRLIYFSYDVKMKEKGDIPEGYSVSREKKERFSLILESASTNQTSMYLCASSFSPGASYNEQFFGPGTRLTVL.

The chain has TRBV15 and TRBJ2-7, with 12 positions matching TRBD2. The CDR3 totals 14 residues. V was clipped by 5 bases and J by 7 bases; unmatched bases: 6. CDR1 and CDR2 from the germline V gene are LNHNV and YYDKDF (reference sequence). The CDR3 reads CATSGTSGRREQYF. The CDR3 region has the DNA TGTGCCACCAGCGGAACTAGCGGGAGGAGAGAGCAGTACTTC. Using reference TRBV15 and TRBJ2-7 for the parts outside the CDR3, the full variable domain is DAMVIQNPRYQVTQFGKPVTLSCSQTLNHNVMYWYQQKSSQAPKLLFHYYDKDFNNEADTPDNFQSRRPNTSFCFLDIRSPGLGDTAMYLCATSGTSGRREQYFGPGTRLTVT.

This clonotype has a handful of counts. The J gene is TRBJ2-5, the V gene TRBV4-3; D uncertain. Trimming took 0 bases from V and 1 from J, leaving 9 bases between them. The length of the CDR3 is 15 residues. Looked up from germline, CDR1 is LGHNA and CDR2 is YSLEER. CDR3 amino acids: CASSQDRTGQETQYF. The CDR3 nucleotides read TGCGCCAGCAGCCAAGATCGGACCGGCCAAGAGACCCAGTACTTC.

The V call is TRBV2, the J call TRBJ2-1, with TRBD2 matching 8 bases. The end of the DNA fits TRBJ2-7 better, so the J call may be wrong. Germline V gene sequence: CDR1 SNHLY, CDR2 FYNNEI. There are 14 residues in the CDR3. The CDR3 coding sequence is TGTGCCAGCTTCGGGCGGGGGGCAAACAATGAGCAGTACTTC. Encoded protein: CASFGRGANNEQYF.

With respect to this clonotype: One end of the junction varies from germline; a read error may be responsible. The genes are TRBV7-2 and TRBJ2-4; possible D gene TRBD2, 6 bases. Per the germline V gene, CDR1 is SGHTA and CDR2 is FQGNSA. The CDR3 totals 16 residues. The CDR3 DNA reads TGTGCCAGCAGCCTAGCGAGCAGGAGAACGGGGAACATTCAGTACTTC. The encoded protein is CASSLASRRTGNIQYF.

J is TRBJ2-5 and V is TRBV20-1, with 11 bases matching TRBD1. CDR1 DFQATT and CDR2 SNEGSKA come from the germline V gene (reference sequence). CDR3 size: 14 residues. Unmatched junction bases numbered 11, after V lost 3 bases and J lost 11 bases. For the CDR3, the DNA is TGCAGTGCTAGTGGGGGACAGGGGGAAATCGGGCAGTACTTC. Its protein is CSASGGQGEIGQYF.

This clonotype was picked up a small number of times. The chain carries TRBV24-1 and TRBJ2-1, with 7 positions matching TRBD1. With 7 bases clipped from V and 2 bases from J, the junction kept 4 bases outside the gene matches. The CDR3 covers 14 residues. Germline values: CDR1 KGHDR, CDR2 SFDVKD. Here the CDR3 DNA reads TGTGCCACCAGACCGACAGGGCCCTACAATGAGCAGTTCTTC. This gives the protein CATRPTGPYNEQFF.

This clonotype has just a few counts. The V call is TRBV27, the J call TRBJ1-5; unclear D gene. Germline V lookup: CDR1 MNHEY, CDR2 SMNVEV (reference sequence). The V gene lost 3 bases and the J gene lost 2 bases, with 8 bases spanning the gap. The CDR3 consists of 14 residues. The CDR3 DNA is TGTGCCAGCAGTTTCGCCACCGGCAATCAGCCCCAGCATTTT. Residues: CASSFATGNQPQHF.

The J gene is TRBJ2-3, the V gene TRBV7-9; 7 bases are shared with TRBD2. V was clipped by 5 bases and J by 0 bases; unmatched bases: 8. The CDR3 covers 16 residues. The germline gives CDR1 SEHNR, CDR2 FQNEAQ (reference sequence). CDR3 bases: TGTGCCAGCAGCGTTGCGGCTAGCGGCAGCACAGATACGCAGTATTTT. Translating it yields CASSVAASGSTDTQYF.

A note on this clonotype: Here the CDR3 omits its conserved ending phenylalanine or tryptophan, so a read error is the likely source. Here the CDR3 reads CSVGGTGEHSGANVLTC. CDR3 in DNA: TGCAGCGTTGGGGGGACAGGGGAACACTCTGGGGCCAACGTCCTGACTTGC. The gene calls are TRBV29-1 and TRBJ2-6, with 10 bases aligning to TRBD1. This CDR3 is 17 amino acids long. The germline gives CDR1 SQVTM, CDR2 ANQGSEA. The ends lost 4 bases at V and 0 bases at J; junction bases unmatched: 6.

This clonotype appeared a few times. This chain connects TRBV20-1 to TRBJ1-5; weak D call: TRBD1 (5 bases). V was clipped by 1 base and J by 0 bases, with 16 bases between them. The germline CDR1 and CDR2 sequences are DFQATT and SNEGSKA (reference sequence). There are 17 residues in the CDR3. The CDR3 region is CSARAGRNHFSNQPQHF. Here the CDR3 DNA reads TGCAGTGCTAGAGCGGGACGGAACCATTTTAGCAATCAGCCCCAGCATTTT.

The CDR3 bases are TGTGCCAGCAGTGTTGGGACAGTCAGGCGAGAGACCCAGTACTTC. Encoded protein: CASSVGTVRRETQYF. The genes are TRBV2 and TRBJ2-5, with TRBD1 matching 7 bases. V trimming: 4 bases; J trimming: 4 bases; junction bases outside the gene matches: 9. Germline V gives CDR1 SNHLY, CDR2 FYNNEI. The CDR3 is made up of 15 amino acids.

This sequence joins TRBV28 and TRBJ2-1; 8 positions agree with TRBD2. V shed 6 bases, J shed 7 bases, and the junction held 14 bases outside the gene matches. The CDR3 is 16 amino acids. Germline loops: CDR1 MDHEN, CDR2 SYDVKM. CDR3 protein: CASSQKPREVRNEQFF. DNA of the CDR3: TGTGCCAGCAGCCAAAAGCCGCGGGAGGTGCGTAATGAGCAGTTCTTC.